A single sample is the source of the 31 T cell receptor beta chains below, sequenced in a study of T-cell reconstitution after alpha-beta-depleted transplantation in children (TCRdb year 2016). Library prep was done by PCR. Instrument on record: Illumina HiSeq 2500. Molecular barcoding was employed in the preparation of TCR libraries, with unique molecular identifiers being used to normalize TCRbeta repertoire quantification. TCRdb applied fastp at Q25 and MiXCR to the public reads, then kept only in-frame beta chains. Every CDR3 protein is listed once, alongside the most common genes and DNA of its rows. The sample has hundreds of thousands of distinct CDR3 sequences on record, about 15% of them singletons. 1.1% of the sample belongs to the ten largest clones. Specimen: PBMCs from the stem cell graft donor, collected from the stem cell graft. The source is a human donor who donated a stem cell graft to a child with acute myeloid leukemia.

The rearrangement links TRBV24-1 to TRBJ2-1; 8 nucleotides line up with TRBD2. CDR1 is KGHDR, CDR2 SFDVKD, per germline. Trimming took 1 base from V and 0 from J; bases not matched to a gene: 1. This CDR3 is built from 16 residues. CDR3 DNA: TGTGCCACCAGTGATTTAACTAGCGGCTCCTACAATGAGCAGTTCTTC. It encodes CATSDLTSGSYNEQFF.

Comments on this clonotype: A much larger clone differs from this one at a single base, so this may be a read error. The V call is TRBV20-1, the J call TRBJ2-3, with unresolved D. In germline, CDR1 is DFQATT, CDR2 SNEGSKA (reference sequence). The CDR3 runs 14 residues. The CDR3: CTARSPVEQDTQYF. CDR3 DNA sequence: TGCACTGCTAGGAGCCCCGTAGAGCAAGATACGCAGTATTTT.

This clonotype was recorded at least ten times. This chain uses TRBV10-1 with TRBJ1-2, with D unresolved. The V gene lost 6 bases and the J gene lost 4 bases, with 12 bases spanning the gap. Germline values: CDR1 WNHNN, CDR2 SYGVQD (reference sequence). This CDR3 is 13 amino acids long. CDR3 in DNA: TGCGCCAGCAGAGAGGTCGTCTCCTATGGCTACACCTTC. It is translated as CASREVVSYGYTF.

The chain recombines TRBV6-5 with TRBJ2-6; perhaps D is TRBD1 or TRBD2 (6 bases each). Looked up from germline, CDR1 is MNHEY and CDR2 is SVGAGI. CDR3 length equals 17 residues. The V end was cut by 4 bases, the J end by 2 bases, with 15 bases between. CDR3 in DNA: TGTGCCAGCAGTTGGGGGGACACCGCACCTGGGGCCAACGTCCTGACTTTC. The encoded protein is CASSWGDTAPGANVLTF.

The J gene is TRBJ2-1, the V gene TRBV27; weak D call: TRBD1 (5 bases). The CDR3 length is 11 residues. V was trimmed by 8 bases and J by 10 bases, leaving 12 bases between them. The germline V gene encodes CDR1 MNHEY and CDR2 SMNVEV (reference sequence). The CDR3 loop reads CASFWGKEQFF. DNA of the CDR3: TGTGCCAGCTTCTGGGGCAAAGAGCAGTTCTTC.

This clonotype appeared many times. The chain recombines TRBV5-1 with TRBJ1-2, with unresolved D. Germline CDR1 SGHRS, CDR2 YFSETQ. Trimming stripped 0 bases from V and 2 bases from J, with 11 bases between. The CDR3 is 15 residues long. CDR3 sequence reads: CASSLENQLNYGYTF. In DNA form, the CDR3 reads TGCGCCAGCAGCTTGGAGAACCAACTGAACTATGGCTACACCTTC.

This clonotype was counted at least ten times. CDR3 sequence: CSVGGTSNTGELFF. The CDR3 region has the DNA TGCAGCGTTGGCGGCACTTCGAACACCGGGGAGCTGTTTTTT. The V call is TRBV29-1, the J call TRBJ2-2, with D unclear. From germline, CDR1 is SQVTM and CDR2 ANQGSEA. V dropped 4 bases and J dropped 0 bases, with 9 bases sitting between them. CDR3 length equals 14 residues.

This clonotype was counted many times. This rearrangement joins TRBV5-1 to TRBJ2-7; D ambiguous. CDR3 length: 13 residues. Germline V gives CDR1 SGHRS, CDR2 YFSETQ. V was clipped by 0 bases and J by 4 bases, with 8 bases between them. The CDR3 region has the DNA TGCGCCAGCAGCTTGGATGGGAAGTACGAGCAGTACGTC. Translating gives CASSLDGKYEQYV.

About this clonotype: With a much larger clone just one base away, this may be a read error. The chain joins TRBV3-1 to TRBJ2-5; 9 nucleotides agree with TRBD1. Germline lookup yields CDR1 LGHDT and CDR2 YNNKEL (reference sequence). V lost 8 bases, J lost 4 bases, and 5 bases stayed unmatched. The CDR3 is 13 residues long. CDR3 bases: TGTGCCAGCTGTACAGGGGGCACAGAGACCCAGTACTTC. It encodes CASCTGGTETQYF.

This clonotype was found many times. This sequence joins TRBV5-6 and TRBJ2-2, with no clear D. The germline CDR1 and CDR2 sequences are SGHDT and YYEEEE. V was trimmed by 0 bases and J by 0 bases, leaving 6 bases between them. The CDR3 extends over 15 amino acids. The CDR3 nucleotides read TGTGCCAGCAGCTTGGGAGAAGCGAACACCGGGGAGCTGTTTTTT. Its translation is CASSLGEANTGELFF. The full variable domain, completed using reference TRBV5-6 and TRBJ2-2, is DAGVTQSPTHLIKTRGQQVTLRCSPKSGHDTVSWYQQALGQGPQFIFQYYEEEERQRGNFPDRFSGHQFPNYSSELNVNALLLGDSALYLCASSLGEANTGELFFGEGSRLTVL.

On this clonotype: As the CDR3 is not closed by the conserved phenylalanine or tryptophan, this likely results from a read error. This chain connects TRBV7-2 to TRBJ2-5; 8 bases are shared with TRBD2. Germline values: CDR1 SGHTA, CDR2 FQGNSA. V lost 3 bases, J lost 4 bases, and 1 base stayed unmatched. The CDR3 length is 13 residues. The CDR3 DNA follows: TGTGCCAGCAGCTTCGGGAGGGGAGAGACCCAGTACCTC. Translating gives CASSFGRGETQYL.

This clonotype was recorded a few times. CDR3 in DNA: TGTGCCAGCAGCTTCGGACAGCATGGCTACACCTTC. Protein: CASSFGQHGYTF. This chain uses TRBV7-2 with TRBJ1-2, with D possibly matching TRBD1 (6 bases). The V gene lost 3 bases and the J gene lost 6 bases, with 8 bases spanning the gap. The CDR3 contains 12 residues. Germline CDR1 is SGHTA and CDR2 is FQGNSA. The full variable domain, with the rest looked up from reference TRBV7-2 and TRBJ1-2, is GAGVSQSPSNKVTEKGKDVELRCDPISGHTALYWYRQSLGQGLEFLIYFQGNSAPDKSGLPSDRFSAERTGGSVSTLTIQRTQQEDSAVYLCASSFGQHGYTFGSGTRLTVV.

This clonotype came up a few times. The chain uses TRBV7-2 and TRBJ2-3, with a weak D call TRBD2 (5 bases). Germline CDR1 SGHTA, CDR2 FQGNSA. The CDR3 length is 16 residues. Trimming stripped 2 bases from V and 0 bases from J, with 12 bases between. This CDR3 is CASSLFSGRSTDTQYF. The CDR3 DNA reads TGTGCCAGCAGCTTATTCAGCGGTCGTAGCACAGATACGCAGTATTTT.

The gene calls are TRBV11-2 and TRBJ1-1; TRBD1 matches at 9 bases. J gave up 4 bases and V 3 bases, and 9 bases lay outside the gene matches. Germline V lookup: CDR1 SGHAT, CDR2 FQNNGV. This CDR3 is built from 16 residues. The CDR3: CASSFDPGQGGTEAFF. The CDR3 coding sequence is TGTGCCAGCAGCTTTGATCCGGGACAGGGAGGCACTGAAGCTTTCTTT.

In its sample, this clonotype was seen many times. This sequence joins TRBV12-3 or TRBV12-4 and TRBJ2-1; 8 positions match TRBD1. The V gene end was trimmed by 7 bases and the J gene end by 3 bases; junction bases not matched to a gene: 8. The length of the CDR3 is 15 residues. As DNA, the CDR3 is TGTGCCAGCATCTACCAGGGGGCAAGCTACAATGAGCAGTTCTTC. Translating gives CASIYQGASYNEQFF.

V usage is TRBV12-3 or TRBV12-4 and J usage is TRBJ1-5; tentative D call: TRBD1 (5 bases). Between the trimmed V and J ends, which lost 6 bases and 1 base, there was a span of 10 bases. This CDR3 is 14 amino acids long. The CDR3 DNA is TGTGCCAGCAGGACAGACCTCAGCAATCAGCCCCAGCATTTT. Amino acids: CASRTDLSNQPQHF.

This clonotype was recorded a few times. This sequence joins TRBV10-3 and TRBJ2-1, with a weak D call TRBD1 (5 bases). This CDR3 comprises 17 residues. V was cut by 6 bases and J by 0 bases, with 18 bases left in between. CDR1 ENHRY and CDR2 SYGVKD come from the germline V gene. The CDR3 loop is CAISRFRALCSYNEQFF. The DNA for the CDR3 is TGTGCCATCAGCCGCTTCAGGGCCCTGTGCTCCTACAATGAGCAGTTCTTC.

In the case of this clonotype: A read error may produce the germline difference seen at one junction end. The gene calls are TRBV20-1 and TRBJ2-2; TRBD1 might be the D (8 bases). Germline values: CDR1 DFQATT, CDR2 SNEGSKA (reference sequence). This CDR3 spans 17 amino acids. CDR3 DNA sequence: TGCTGTGCGAGGTCCCGGGACAGGATTTGGGGGGGCGGGGAGCTGTTTTTT. Translation gives CCARSRDRIWGGGELFF.

This clonotype appeared many times. V is TRBV5-6 and J is TRBJ1-1; D remains ambiguous. The length of the CDR3 is 15 residues. Trimming cost V 2 bases and J 1 base, with 12 bases left between them. CDR1 SGHDT and CDR2 YYEEEE come from the germline V gene. The CDR3 spells CASSFLTGGNTEAFF. The CDR3 DNA reads as TGTGCCAGCAGCTTCTTGACGGGCGGGAACACTGAAGCTTTCTTT.

The genes are TRBV6-5 and TRBJ2-3; 15 positions match TRBD2. The length of the CDR3 is 17 residues. CDR1 MNHEY and CDR2 SVGAGI come from the germline V gene. The trim removed 4 bases at V and 4 bases at J, leaving 6 bases unmatched. The CDR3 loop reads CASSSPGLAGGPDTQYF. The CDR3 bases are TGTGCCAGCAGTTCACCGGGACTAGCGGGGGGCCCAGATACGCAGTATTTT.

In the case of this clonotype: This clone may be a read error of a much larger clone one base away. The chain couples TRBV29-1 to TRBJ2-2; a weak D match, TRBD1 (6 bases). The CDR3 runs to 15 residues. Germline CDR1 SQVTM, CDR2 ANQGSEA. Deletions cut 5 bases from V and 8 bases from J, with 21 bases between. DNA for the CDR3: TGCAGCGTTAAGGTCGGGGCAGGGGAGCCGGGGGAGCTGTTTTTT. Its protein is CSVKVGAGEPGELFF.

The chain recombines TRBV18 with TRBJ2-7, with unresolved D. Germline CDR1 KGHSH, CDR2 LQKENI. Trimming removed 2 bases at V and 6 bases at J, with 14 bases between. The length of the CDR3 is 14 residues. The CDR3 sequence is CASSPEVRPGEQYF. As DNA, the CDR3 is TGTGCCAGCTCACCAGAGGTTAGACCGGGCGAGCAGTACTTC.

The chain recombines TRBV29-1 with TRBJ1-5, with 10 bases identical to TRBD1. After removal of 7 bases from V and 3 bases from J, the junction contained 6 bases not matched to a gene. The CDR3 spans 14 residues. Germline CDR1 reads SQVTM; CDR2 reads ANQGSEA. The CDR3, as DNA: TGCAGCGCTGTGACAGGGGGCTTCAATCAGCCCCAGCATTTT. Amino acid sequence: CSAVTGGFNQPQHF.

The chain joins TRBV11-3 to TRBJ2-7, with D possibly matching TRBD2 (6 bases). The germline CDR1 and CDR2 sequences are SGHNT and YENEEA. Trimming took 4 bases from V and 4 from J, leaving 32 bases between them. The CDR3 loop spans 20 amino acids. CDR3: CASSSTPRGANKRALYEQYF. The CDR3 DNA follows: TGTGCCAGCAGCTCTACCCCACGGGGCGCTAACAAGCGGGCCCTTTACGAGCAGTACTTC.

With respect to this clonotype: A much bigger clone sits one base away, suggesting this may be a read error. The CDR3 end shows no conserved phenylalanine or tryptophan, and so a read error is likely. This chain uses TRBV5-6 with TRBJ1-1; the D is unclear. V gave up 2 bases and J gave up 7 bases, with 12 bases separating them. Germline lookup yields CDR1 SGHDT and CDR2 YYEEEE. The CDR3 has 13 amino acids. This CDR3 is CASSLGSLLEAFV. CDR3 sequence (DNA): TGTGCCAGCAGCTTAGGGAGTCTCCTTGAAGCTTTCGTT.

The rearrangement links TRBV6-2 or TRBV6-3 to TRBJ2-4, with D unclear. This CDR3 region has 15 residues. Deletions cut 2 bases from V and 7 bases from J, with 15 bases between. From germline, CDR1 is MNHEY and CDR2 SVGEGT. The CDR3 loop is CASSYRATLKNIQYF. The CDR3, as DNA: TGTGCCAGCAGTTACCGCGCCACGTTGAAGAACATTCAGTACTTC.

Details on this clonotype: This may arise from a read error, as a much more abundant clone is one base away. The gene calls are TRBV6-5 and TRBJ1-2; tentatively, D is TRBD1 (6 bases). This CDR3 spans 14 amino acids. From germline, CDR1 is MNHEY and CDR2 SVGAGI. Here the CDR3 DNA reads TGTGCCAGCAGTTACGGGGGGGCTAACTATGGCTCCACCTTC. Encoded protein: CASSYGGANYGSTF.

The genes are TRBV14 and TRBJ2-3; D gene uncertain. CDR1 is SGHDN and CDR2 is FVKESK in the germline V gene. The CDR3 contains 14 residues. V was clipped by 4 bases and J by 2 bases, with 10 bases between them. CDR3 nucleotides: TGTGCCAGCAGCCCTGACTGGGACACAGATACGCAGTATTTT. Protein sequence: CASSPDWDTDTQYF.

The chain uses TRBV11-2 and TRBJ1-5, with D maybe TRBD1 (5 bases). V lost 0 bases and J 2 bases, leaving 14 bases between the germline ends. The CDR3 consists of 17 residues. The germline CDR1 and CDR2 sequences are SGHAT and FQNNGV. CDR3 protein: CASSLEGQPAGNQPQHF. The CDR3 nucleotides read TGTGCCAGCAGCTTAGAGGGGCAACCCGCGGGCAATCAGCCCCAGCATTTT.

The chain employs TRBV3-1 and TRBJ2-7; D uncertain. This CDR3 has 12 amino acids. Trimming left V 3 bases short and J 2 bases short, with 5 bases between. Germline V gene lookup returns CDR1 LGHDT and CDR2 YNNKEL (reference sequence). The DNA of the CDR3 is TGTGCCAGCAGCCAGGGAACCTACGAGCAGTACGTC. It specifies CASSQGTYEQYV.

The chain is built from TRBV5-1 and TRBJ1-2, with a tentative D call TRBD1 (6 bases). CDR3 size: 15 residues. CDR1 is SGHRS and CDR2 is YFSETQ in the germline V gene. V shed 0 bases and J shed 6 bases, with 15 bases lying between them. The CDR3 protein is CASSLEGQSINGYTF. CDR3 bases: TGCGCCAGCAGCTTGGAAGGACAGTCAATCAATGGCTACACCTTC.